The 12 T cell receptor beta chains in this list originate from one sample, sequenced in a study of monozygotic twins with inflammatory bowel disease. Reanalyzing the 5' RACE reads, TCRdb keeps one entry per CDR3 protein, without DNA. The table lists about 300,000 distinct CDR3 sequences. The sequenced material came from blood. The source of these receptors is a human donor with ulcerative colitis or Crohn's disease, or a healthy co-twin of an affected twin (not recorded which).

V gene TRBV19 combines with J gene TRBJ1-1; TCRdb calls TRBD1, which cannot be checked without DNA. This CDR3 is 15 amino acids long. Germline CDR1 and CDR2: LNHDA and SQIVND (reference sequence). CDR3 protein: CASTRDRRLNTEAFF.

The chain uses TRBV7-9 and TRBJ1-6. Germline V lookup: CDR1 SEHNR, CDR2 FQNEAQ (reference sequence). The CDR3 sequence is 11 residues long. The CDR3 region is CASSIGSPLHF.

The J gene is TRBJ2-3, the V gene TRBV11-2; TCRdb indicates TRBD1, and absent DNA this call remains unverified. This CDR3 comprises 12 residues. CDR1 and CDR2 (germline): SGHAT, FQNNGV. The CDR3 here is CASSVRADTQYF.

The chain uses TRBV19 and TRBJ1-2; TCRdb lists TRBD1, though no DNA is available to test this call. Germline V lookup: CDR1 LNHDA, CDR2 SQIVND (reference sequence). The CDR3 loop spans 12 amino acids. The CDR3 spells CASSIGRYGYTF.

J is TRBJ2-1 and V is TRBV6-5; as DNA is missing, the TRBD1 call by TCRdb cannot be tested. CDR3 size: 13 residues. The germline V gene has CDR1 MNHEY and CDR2 SVGAGI. The CDR3: CASSRTGENEQFF.

The V call is TRBV5-1, the J call TRBJ2-3; the D gene TCRdb calls, TRBD1, cannot be checked with no DNA. Germline V CDR1 and CDR2: SGHRS, YFSETQ. The CDR3 consists of 15 residues. The chain's CDR3 is CASSPGQGNTDTQYF. The whole variable domain, remainder taken from reference TRBV5-1 and TRBJ2-3, is KAGVTQTPRYLIKTRGQQVTLSCSPISGHRSVSWYQQTPGQGLQFLFEYFSETQRNKGNFPGRFSGRQFSNSRSEMNVSTLELGDSALYLCASSPGQGNTDTQYFGPGTRLTVL.

V usage is TRBV7-2 and J usage is TRBJ2-3; there is no DNA to check the TCRdb D call of TRBD1. The germline CDR1 and CDR2 sequences are SGHTA and FQGNSA. The CDR3 has 15 amino acids. CDR3: CASSLGRGGVDTQYF.

The genes are TRBV5-1 and TRBJ2-1; the TRBD2 assignment by TCRdb is unverifiable without DNA. The CDR3 is made up of 14 amino acids. Germline assignment: CDR1 SGHRS and CDR2 YFSETQ. The chain's CDR3 is CASSLVVASNEQFF.

The CDR3 here is CASSGTSDVDEQFF. The chain carries TRBV12-3 or TRBV12-4 and TRBJ2-1; TCRdb outputs TRBD2, but without DNA this stays unchecked. The CDR3 spans 14 residues.

This chain connects TRBV20-1 to TRBJ1-5; there is no DNA to check the TCRdb D call of TRBD1. Germline CDR1 is DFQATT and CDR2 is SNEGSKA (reference sequence). The CDR3 spans 19 residues. CDR3 region: CSARVGTGKVLRSNQPQHF.

The chain combines TRBV5-1 with TRBJ1-4; the D gene TCRdb calls, TRBD1, cannot be checked with no DNA. This CDR3 comprises 14 residues. Germline CDR1 reads SGHRS; CDR2 reads YFSETQ. Here the CDR3 reads CTSSLGQGYEKLFF.

The CDR3 sequence is CASRLNAGHNSYEQYF. V and J are TRBV7-8 and TRBJ2-7; with no DNA, the TCRdb D assignment of TRBD1 cannot be verified. The CDR3 runs to 16 residues. In germline, CDR1 is SGHVS, CDR2 FQNEAQ.